This T cell receptor (beta chain) stems from a study of cytomegalovirus exposure and HLA in healthy donors. Overall study findings and caveats: Within the data, a cluster of highly shared sequence variants was likely a sequencing artifact. Per a later analysis, under 20,000 TCR beta sequences showed association with HLA alleles at 0.05 false discovery rate. Most TCR beta V segments were productive about 90% or about 30% of the time in an earlier analysis.

The PCR made use of 60 Vbeta and 13 Jbeta primers. Only in-frame clones appear in the TCRdb table, and some are missing; sequencing was by immunoSEQ multiplex PCR. Among about 130,000 clones listed, around 79% were seen once. This clone was seen only a few times. The antigen is undetermined. Sequencing used PBMCs. The receptor's source is a man between 35 and 55 years old in good health and CMV-seropositive.

The CDR3 spells CASSRDRGNYGYTF. Written as DNA, the CDR3 is TGTGCCAGCAGCCGGGACAGGGGAAACTATGGCTACACCTTC. The rearrangement uses TRBV14 and TRBJ1-2; 10 bases are shared with TRBD1. CDR3 size: 14 residues. With V trimmed by 4 bases and J by 2 bases, 1 base remained unmatched. Germline V gene sequence: CDR1 SGHDN, CDR2 FVKESK.